This TCR beta chain was observed in a study of blood T cell repertoires in COVID-19 (dated by TCRdb to 2018 to 2021). Regarding the research as a whole: Collaborator samples came from the United States, Italy and Spain and covered acute and convalescent phases of COVID-19. Sample metadata almost always included a de-identified subject ID, COVID-19 status, age in years and sex. The samples were drawn from two sources: the first 160 participants of the ongoing ImmuneRACE study, and 1,254 subjects contributed by 6 global collaborators. The repertoires were made available in a free public database intended to serve as a resource for research on the immune response to SARS-CoV-2. Deeply sampled blood TCRbeta repertoires from subjects exposed to, actively infected with, or recovered from COVID-19 were included in the dataset. Where available, HLA class I and class II types were taken from metadata supplied by the sample provider and were not determined by assay-based typing. The prospective study material was composed of cDNA or gDNA derived from T cells, B-cell-depleted T cells, or PBMCs. The research as a whole found: Clinical and demographic metadata were provided uncurated, with the amount varying by source and participant.

In Seattle, one collaborating source enrolled patients while the infection was active and tracked those patients longitudinally over the course of disease. The collaborating institutions used their own protocols to collect whole blood in K2EDTA tubes. Collaborator samples were shipped for TCRbeta analysis as frozen whole blood, isolated PBMCs, or DNA extracted from either sample type. TCRbeta CDR3 regions were amplified from genomic DNA by means of the immunoSEQ Assay, a bias-controlled multiplex PCR. The paper's data handling went like this. Within the assay, amplification of reference gene primers was used to estimate how many nucleated cells each sample contained. To quantify the absolute abundance of each unique TCRbeta CDR3 rearrangement, sequence reads were collapsed and filtered. For each sample, productive Simpson clonality was calculated as the square root of Simpson's diversity index over productive rearrangements. Here the immuneACCESS table is served through TCRdb, limited to in-frame sequences with V and J called. Missing clones are a known gap in these copies; in checked studies unresolved V genes cover under half, and the rest lacks a known reason. That table gives V, J and clone size, and the DNA gave D and trimming. The sample yields some 150,000 clones; roughly four fifths were counted once. The top ten hold roughly 12% of the sample.

In the germline V gene (reference sequence), CDR1 corresponds to SGHNT and CDR2 to YYREEE. The CDR3 numbers 16 residues from cysteine through phenylalanine. CDR3 DNA only is kept here, 48 bases in frame from base 1. V trim: 4 bases; J trim: 3 bases; unmatched bases: 8. Note on this clone: No antigen is known for it. Qualities for individual bases were not recorded, and no much larger clone is one base off.

The sample consisted of peripheral blood. The clonotype comes from a woman aged 60-75 years with COVID-19, enrolled during active disease. This receptor chain uses TRBV5-4 and TRBJ1-2; 11 bases in the junction line up with TRBD1. The nucleotide sequence is TGTGCCAGCAGCAGCCGGACAGGGGGCGTGTACTATGGCTACACCTTC. Its protein product is CASSSRTGGVYYGYTF.